The 30 T cell receptor beta chains below come from one sample, sequenced in a study of T cell responses to AZD1222 COVID-19 vaccine (dated by TCRdb to the early 2020s). Preparation of the library involved the immunoSEQ multiplex PCR assay. The table was pulled from immuneACCESS by TCRdb, which kept in-frame rearrangements only. Such tables lose some clones; where checked, under half of the loss comes from unresolved V genes, and the rest has no known cause. In this sample the table shows 75,000 to 95,000 clones, approximately 88% of which occur a single time. 9% to 10% of the sample lies in the top ten. The time point tag for this specimen amounts to: about 28 days (+/-7) after the second vaccine dose. The treatment or condition tag for this specimen amounts to: meningococcal conjugate vaccine given as trial control. The material was peripheral blood, obtained 28 days after the second dose of the MenACWY control vaccine. All receptors come from an adult who received the MenACWY meningococcal vaccine as a control.

This clone has more than one count but fewer than ten. The rearrangement uses TRBV4-1 and TRBJ2-1, with D possibly being TRBD2 (7 bases). The ends were cut back, 0 bases at V and 8 bases at J, with 20 bases in the middle. The CDR3 extends over 17 amino acids. The germline CDR1 and CDR2 sequences are MGHRA and YSYEKL. The CDR3 coding sequence is TGCGCCAGCAGCCAAGATAGGTGGGGGGGGCCCGCGGATGAGCAGTTCTTC. Translated, it gives CASSQDRWGGPADEQFF.

V is TRBV9 and J is TRBJ2-3; 9 bases line up with TRBD2. Looked up from germline, CDR1 is SGDLS and CDR2 is YYNGEE. The junction had 8 bases not matched to a gene; V was cut back by 3 bases and J by 3 bases. The CDR3 consists of 16 residues. The CDR3 spells CASSAPAGGLTDTQYF. The CDR3 nucleotides read TGTGCCAGCAGCGCCCCTGCGGGGGGGCTTACAGATACGCAGTATTTT. Together with reference TRBV9 and TRBJ2-3, the CDR3 gives the full variable domain: DSGVTQTPKHLITATGQRVTLRCSPRSGDLSVYWYQQSLDQGLQFLIQYYNGEERAKGNILERFSAQQFPDLHSELNLSSLELGDSALYFCASSAPAGGLTDTQYFGPGTRLTVL.

This CDR3 is CASSLVLRNEQYF. CDR3 nucleotides: TGTGCCAGCAGCTTGGTTTTAAGGAACGAGCAGTACTTC. The chain couples TRBV5-8 to TRBJ2-7; D not resolved. Trimming removed 0 bases at V and 5 bases at J, with 9 bases between. Germline CDR1 and CDR2: SGHTS and YDEGEE. The CDR3 is 13 amino acids.

V gene TRBV10-3 combines with J gene TRBJ2-3; the match to TRBD2 covers 9 bases. Germline CDR1 and CDR2: ENHRY and SYGVKD. There are 16 residues in the CDR3. The ends lost 4 bases at V and 1 base at J; junction bases unmatched: 6. The CDR3 loop reads CAISGLAGLRTDTQYF. The DNA of the CDR3 is TGTGCCATCAGTGGTCTAGCGGGACTTCGCACAGATACGCAGTATTTT.

V usage is TRBV5-1 and J usage is TRBJ1-2; TRBD1 agrees at 8 bases. J was trimmed by 6 bases and V by 5 bases; bases with no gene match: 9. This CDR3 is built from 14 residues. In germline, CDR1 is SGHRS, CDR2 YFSETQ. The CDR3 region is CASRGQGASDGYTF. The CDR3 nucleotides are TGCGCCAGCAGGGGGCAGGGGGCATCGGATGGCTACACCTTC.

The gene calls are TRBV7-2 and TRBJ1-1; D ambiguous. The CDR3 is 14 residues long. V lost 1 base and J 4 bases, leaving 10 bases between the germline ends. Germline values: CDR1 SGHTA, CDR2 FQGNSA. The CDR3 bases are TGTGCCAGCAGCTTAGAATATCGCCTCACTGAAGCTTTCTTT. It yields the protein CASSLEYRLTEAFF.

The chain carries TRBV19 and TRBJ1-5, with D maybe TRBD1 (6 bases). The CDR3 totals 18 residues. CDR1 is LNHDA and CDR2 is SQIVND in the germline V gene (reference sequence). The ends were cut back, 5 bases at V and 1 base at J, with 21 bases in the middle. CDR3 amino acids: CASSSRGPGKGSNQPQHF. The CDR3 DNA reads TGTGCCAGTAGTTCCCGGGGGCCGGGGAAAGGCAGCAATCAGCCCCAGCATTTT.

The rearrangement uses TRBV25-1 and TRBJ1-1; D unclear. Germline values: CDR1 MGHDK, CDR2 SYGVNS. Trimming cost V 7 bases and J 2 bases, with 11 bases left between them. CDR3 size: 13 residues. The DNA of the CDR3 is TGTGCCAGCACGCGGGTCGGTAACACTGAAGCTTTCTTT. The encoded protein is CASTRVGNTEAFF.

This clone was seen only once. This chain links TRBV5-8 with TRBJ2-3; 9 bases line up with TRBD1. This CDR3 spans 15 amino acids. Germline-derived CDR1 and CDR2 are SGHTS and YDEGEE. With 4 bases clipped from V and 2 bases from J, the junction kept 5 bases outside the gene matches. DNA for the CDR3: TGTGCCAGCAGCCACCGGGACAGGGCCACAGATACGCAGTATTTT. Amino acid sequence: CASSHRDRATDTQYF.

In DNA form, the CDR3 reads TGTGCCAGCAGCCCGACACCGGGGGCAGGGAATTCACCCCTCCACTTT. Its translation is CASSPTPGAGNSPLHF. This chain joins TRBV7-9 and TRBJ1-6; maybe TRBD1 (6 bases). The CDR3 is made up of 16 amino acids. Trimming removed 5 bases at V and 7 bases at J, with 18 bases between. Germline V gives CDR1 SEHNR, CDR2 FQNEAQ (reference sequence).

This chain uses TRBV5-4 with TRBJ1-4; D is possibly TRBD1 (5 bases). The V gene's germline CDR1 is SGHNT and CDR2 YYREEE (reference sequence). Trimming took 5 bases from V and 8 from J, leaving 19 bases between them. This CDR3 is built from 15 residues. The CDR3 region is CASRNGGTGGEKLFF. DNA of the CDR3: TGTGCCAGCAGAAACGGGGGAACAGGTGGCGAAAAACTGTTTTTT.

This rearrangement joins TRBV7-8 to TRBJ1-6; maybe TRBD1 (6 bases). The CDR3 sequence is 16 residues long. V lost 5 bases, J lost 3 bases, and 14 bases lay in between. The germline CDR1 and CDR2 sequences are SGHVS and FQNEAQ. CDR3 nucleotide sequence: TGTGCCAGCAGCCCGCCCAGGGGAGGCTATAATTCACCCCTCCACTTT. Protein product: CASSPPRGGYNSPLHF.

The J gene is TRBJ1-2, the V gene TRBV28; D unresolved. The CDR3 extends over 16 amino acids. Germline V lookup: CDR1 MDHEN, CDR2 SYDVKM. V lost 5 bases, J lost 0 bases, and 16 bases lay in between. The CDR3, as DNA: TGTGCCAGCAGTGCCCCCCGTGGTCCATCTAACTATGGCTACACCTTC. Translated, it gives CASSAPRGPSNYGYTF.

This clone has only a few counts. The chain carries TRBV28 and TRBJ1-1; 7 bases agree with TRBD1. Germline trimming cut 5 bases from V and 10 bases from J; bases unmatched to any gene: 16. The CDR3 sequence is 15 residues long. Germline assignment: CDR1 MDHEN and CDR2 SYDVKM. CDR3 in amino acids: CASSPIGRGGTVAFF. CDR3 bases: TGTGCCAGCAGTCCCATCGGCCGAGGGGGCACAGTAGCTTTCTTT.

With respect to this clone: Within the sample, other DNA sequences also encode this same CDR3. The J gene is TRBJ1-6, the V gene TRBV5-4; 8 bases match TRBD1. V shed 0 bases, J shed 7 bases, and the junction held 0 bases outside the gene matches. The CDR3 sequence is 14 residues long. Per germline, CDR1 SGHNT and CDR2 YYREEE (reference sequence). For the CDR3, the DNA is TGTGCCAGCAGCTTGGACAGGGGGAATTCACCCCTCCACTTT. Translating it yields CASSLDRGNSPLHF.

V and J are TRBV12-3 or TRBV12-4 and TRBJ1-1; D gene uncertain. V lost 7 bases to trimming and J lost 2 bases, with 8 bases between them. This CDR3 comprises 12 residues. The CDR3 protein is CASNRVNTEAFF. The CDR3 DNA is TGTGCCAGCAATCGGGTTAACACTGAAGCTTTCTTT.

The J gene is TRBJ2-3, the V gene TRBV5-1; 8 nucleotides match TRBD1. The CDR3 spans 15 residues. Germline values: CDR1 SGHRS, CDR2 YFSETQ. The junction had 1 base not matched to a gene; V was cut back by 0 bases and J by 1 base. The CDR3: CASSLVGQGTDTQYF. The CDR3 DNA sequence: TGCGCCAGCAGCTTGGTGGGACAGGGCACAGATACGCAGTATTTT. Looking up the rest from reference TRBV5-1 and TRBJ2-3 gives the full variable domain: KAGVTQTPRYLIKTRGQQVTLSCSPISGHRSVSWYQQTPGQGLQFLFEYFSETQRNKGNFPGRFSGRQFSNSRSEMNVSTLELGDSALYLCASSLVGQGTDTQYFGPGTRLTVL.

The rearrangement uses TRBV24-1 and TRBJ2-3; the match to TRBD1 covers 11 bases. Germline-derived CDR1 and CDR2 are KGHDR and SFDVKD. This CDR3 is built from 17 residues. The trim removed 4 bases at V and 2 bases at J, leaving 7 bases unmatched. The CDR3 reads CATSDRTGGASTDTQYF. The CDR3 DNA reads TGTGCCACCAGTGACCGGACAGGGGGCGCTTCCACAGATACGCAGTATTTT.

A word on this clone: Other DNA sequences from this sample encode an identical CDR3 as well. The chain employs TRBV7-2 and TRBJ1-5; TRBD1 might be the D (6 bases). CDR3 length: 15 amino acids. Trimming stripped 1 base from V and 3 bases from J, with 10 bases between. Germline CDR1 and CDR2: SGHTA and FQGNSA. The CDR3 sequence: CASSLGGGLNQPQHF. The CDR3 DNA follows: TGTGCCAGCAGCTTAGGCGGGGGCCTCAATCAGCCCCAGCATTTT.

The table lists this clone with a few counts. The chain couples TRBV9 to TRBJ1-4; D gene uncertain. V dropped 6 bases and J dropped 7 bases, with 19 bases sitting between them. This CDR3 contains 15 residues. Germline V gene lookup returns CDR1 SGDLS and CDR2 YYNGEE. Here the CDR3 reads CASTKVGGKGEKLFF. The CDR3 DNA follows: TGTGCCAGCACCAAGGTTGGTGGGAAGGGTGAAAAACTGTTTTTT.

V is TRBV4-1 and J is TRBJ1-5, with a possible D match to TRBD1 (5 bases). Trimming took off 0 bases at V and 3 bases at J, with 9 bases between the two ends. CDR3 size: 15 residues. The V gene's germline CDR1 is MGHRA and CDR2 YSYEKL. CDR3 sequence: CASSQDGGSNQPQHF. CDR3 nucleotide sequence: TGCGCCAGCAGCCAAGATGGGGGATCCAATCAGCCCCAGCATTTT.

This sequence joins TRBV7-8 and TRBJ1-2; 7 nucleotides line up with TRBD1. Germline CDR1 SGHVS, CDR2 FQNEAQ. Trimming at V came to 5 bases and at J to 6 bases, leaving 9 bases not matched to a gene. This CDR3 is built from 14 residues. The CDR3 loop reads CASSHERGLNGYTF. The CDR3 nucleotides read TGTGCCAGCAGCCATGAGAGGGGGCTTAATGGCTACACCTTC.

The J gene is TRBJ1-2, the V gene TRBV12-3 or TRBV12-4, with D possibly TRBD1 on 5 matching bases. The CDR3 runs 13 residues. V lost 3 bases and J lost 4, with 9 bases in between. The CDR3 region is CASSLGQIYGYTF. In nucleotides, the CDR3 is TGTGCCAGCAGTTTGGGGCAGATCTATGGCTACACCTTC.

In its sample, this clone was seen once. The J gene is TRBJ2-5, the V gene TRBV20-1, with D possibly matching TRBD2 (5 bases). Looked up from germline, CDR1 is DFQATT and CDR2 is SNEGSKA (reference sequence). The V and J ends lost 3 bases and 5 bases respectively, with 16 bases between them. The CDR3 has 14 amino acids. Here the CDR3 DNA reads TGCAGTGCTAGTCACCGGGATCGGTGGGAGACCCAGTACTTC. Encoded protein: CSASHRDRWETQYF.

This clone was seen only once. V usage is TRBV6-6 and J usage is TRBJ1-5, with 9 bases aligning to TRBD1. The CDR3 sequence is 16 residues long. Germline values: CDR1 MNHNY, CDR2 SVGAGI (reference sequence). The trim removed 6 bases at V and 0 bases at J, leaving 6 bases unmatched. The CDR3 nucleotides read TGTGCCAGCAGACAAGGACAGGGGACTAGCAATCAGCCCCAGCATTTT. Residues: CASRQGQGTSNQPQHF.

The rearrangement uses TRBV6-2 or TRBV6-3 and TRBJ1-5; the D is unclear. V dropped 2 bases and J dropped 0 bases, with 17 bases sitting between them. This CDR3 has 18 amino acids. Germline values: CDR1 MNHEY, CDR2 SVGEGT. CDR3 coding DNA: TGTGCCAGCAGTTACGGCAGCGGCAAGGAGTATAGCAATCAGCCCCAGCATTTT. This encodes CASSYGSGKEYSNQPQHF.

The chain has TRBV30 and TRBJ1-1; no firm D call. CDR1 is GTSNPN, CDR2 SVGIG, per germline (reference sequence). The CDR3 has 13 residues. V was trimmed by 0 bases and J by 1 base, leaving 6 bases between them. The chain's CDR3 is CAWSVGPNTEAFF. For the CDR3, the DNA is TGTGCCTGGAGTGTCGGGCCGAACACTGAAGCTTTCTTT.

V usage is TRBV4-2 and J usage is TRBJ1-4; D remains unclear. This CDR3 comprises 17 residues. Between the trimmed V and J ends, which lost 0 bases and 0 bases, there was a span of 11 bases. Germline V lookup: CDR1 LGHNA, CDR2 YNFKEQ. This CDR3 is CASSQDGPPATNEKLFF. Written as DNA, the CDR3 is TGTGCCAGCAGCCAAGATGGACCGCCGGCAACTAATGAAAAACTGTTTTTT.

The gene calls are TRBV5-1 and TRBJ1-1; a weak D match, TRBD1 (5 bases). V shed 8 bases and J shed 0 bases, with 11 bases lying between them. The germline gives CDR1 SGHRS, CDR2 YFSETQ. This CDR3 spans 13 amino acids. As DNA, the CDR3 is TGCGCCAGTACCGGGGCCATGAACACTGAAGCTTTCTTT. Protein product: CASTGAMNTEAFF.

The J gene is TRBJ2-5, the V gene TRBV19; 7 nucleotides align to TRBD1. The V gene end was trimmed by 7 bases and the J gene end by 5 bases; junction bases not matched to a gene: 10. Germline CDR1 reads LNHDA; CDR2 reads SQIVND (reference sequence). CDR3 length: 14 amino acids. CDR3 sequence: CASTPTGMWETQYF. CDR3 DNA sequence: TGTGCCAGTACCCCGACAGGGATGTGGGAGACCCAGTACTTC.